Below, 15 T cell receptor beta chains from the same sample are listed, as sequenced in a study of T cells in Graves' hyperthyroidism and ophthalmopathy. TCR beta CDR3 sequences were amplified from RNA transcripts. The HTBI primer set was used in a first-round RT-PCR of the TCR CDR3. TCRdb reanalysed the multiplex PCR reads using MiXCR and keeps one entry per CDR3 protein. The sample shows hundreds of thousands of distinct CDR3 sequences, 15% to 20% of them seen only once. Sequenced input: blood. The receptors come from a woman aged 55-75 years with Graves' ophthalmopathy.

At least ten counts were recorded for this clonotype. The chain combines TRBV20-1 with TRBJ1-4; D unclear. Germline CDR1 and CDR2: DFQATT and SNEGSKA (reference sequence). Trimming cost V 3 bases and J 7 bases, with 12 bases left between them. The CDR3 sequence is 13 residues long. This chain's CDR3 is CSASAGIGEKLFF. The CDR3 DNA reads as TGCAGTGCTAGCGCGGGGATAGGTGAAAAACTGTTTTTT.

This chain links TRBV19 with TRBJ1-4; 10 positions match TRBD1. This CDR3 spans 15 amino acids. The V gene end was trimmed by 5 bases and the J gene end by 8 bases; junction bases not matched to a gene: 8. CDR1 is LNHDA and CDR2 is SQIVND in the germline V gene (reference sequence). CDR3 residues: CASSPRQGATEKLFF. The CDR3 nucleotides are TGTGCCAGTAGTCCGCGACAGGGGGCAACGGAAAAACTGTTTTTT.

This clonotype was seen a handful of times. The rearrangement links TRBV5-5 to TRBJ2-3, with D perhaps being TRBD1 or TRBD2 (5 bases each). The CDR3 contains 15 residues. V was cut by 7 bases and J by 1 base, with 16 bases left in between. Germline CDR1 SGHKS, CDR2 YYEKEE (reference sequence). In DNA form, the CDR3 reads TGTGCCAGCCGGCTTGGGGCGGGCGGCACAGATACGCAGTATTTT. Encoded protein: CASRLGAGGTDTQYF.

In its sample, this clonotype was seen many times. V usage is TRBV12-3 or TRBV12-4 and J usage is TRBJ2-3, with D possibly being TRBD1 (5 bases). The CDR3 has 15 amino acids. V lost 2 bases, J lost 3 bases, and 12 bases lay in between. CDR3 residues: CASSLWGGKTDTQYF. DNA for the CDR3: TGTGCCAGCAGTTTATGGGGCGGAAAAACAGATACGCAGTATTTT.

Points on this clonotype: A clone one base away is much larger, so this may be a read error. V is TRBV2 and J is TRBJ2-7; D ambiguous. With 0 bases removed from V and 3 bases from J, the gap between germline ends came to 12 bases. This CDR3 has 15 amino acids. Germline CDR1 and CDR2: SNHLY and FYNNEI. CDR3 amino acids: CASSEAWPTLYEQYF. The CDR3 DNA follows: TGTGCCAGCAGTGAAGCGTGGCCCACTCTCTACGAGCAGTACTTC.

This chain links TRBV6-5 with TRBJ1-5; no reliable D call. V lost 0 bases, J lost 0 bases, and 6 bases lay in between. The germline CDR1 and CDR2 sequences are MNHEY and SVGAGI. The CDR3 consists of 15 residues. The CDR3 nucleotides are TGTGCCAGCAGTTACTCTCGATTTAGCAATCAGCCCCAGCATTTT. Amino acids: CASSYSRFSNQPQHF.

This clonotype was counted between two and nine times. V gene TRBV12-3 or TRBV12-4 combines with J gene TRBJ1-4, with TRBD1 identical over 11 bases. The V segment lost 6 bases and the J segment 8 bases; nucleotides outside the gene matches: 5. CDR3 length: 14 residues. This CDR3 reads CASRGQGGREKLFF. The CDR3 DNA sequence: TGTGCCAGCAGGGGACAGGGGGGAAGAGAAAAACTGTTTTTT.

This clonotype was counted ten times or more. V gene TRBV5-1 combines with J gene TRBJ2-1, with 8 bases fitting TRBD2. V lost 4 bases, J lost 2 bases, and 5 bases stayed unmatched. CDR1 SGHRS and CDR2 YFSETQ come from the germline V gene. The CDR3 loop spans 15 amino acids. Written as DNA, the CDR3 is TGCGCCAGCAGCGGTAGCGGGGAACCCTACAATGAGCAGTTCTTC. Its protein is CASSGSGEPYNEQFF.

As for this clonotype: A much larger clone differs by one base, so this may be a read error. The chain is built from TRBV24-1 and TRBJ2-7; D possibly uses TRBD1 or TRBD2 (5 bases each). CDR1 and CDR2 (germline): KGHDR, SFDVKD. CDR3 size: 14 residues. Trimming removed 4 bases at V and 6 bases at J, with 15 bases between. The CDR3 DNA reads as TGTGCCACCAGTGACTCGGGACCTGGGGGCGAGCAGTACTTC. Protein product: CATSDSGPGGEQYF.

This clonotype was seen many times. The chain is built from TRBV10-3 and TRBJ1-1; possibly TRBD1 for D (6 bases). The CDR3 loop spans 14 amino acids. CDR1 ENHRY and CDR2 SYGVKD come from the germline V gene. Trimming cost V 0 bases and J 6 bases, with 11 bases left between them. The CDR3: CAISESTGWAEAFF. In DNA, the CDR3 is TGTGCCATCAGTGAGTCTACAGGGTGGGCTGAAGCTTTCTTT.

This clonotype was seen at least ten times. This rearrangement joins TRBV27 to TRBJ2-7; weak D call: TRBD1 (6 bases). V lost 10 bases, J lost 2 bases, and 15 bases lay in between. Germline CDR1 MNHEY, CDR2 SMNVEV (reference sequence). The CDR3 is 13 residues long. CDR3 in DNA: TGTGCCACCGTCGGGACACCTACCTACGAGCAGTACTTC. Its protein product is CATVGTPTYEQYF.

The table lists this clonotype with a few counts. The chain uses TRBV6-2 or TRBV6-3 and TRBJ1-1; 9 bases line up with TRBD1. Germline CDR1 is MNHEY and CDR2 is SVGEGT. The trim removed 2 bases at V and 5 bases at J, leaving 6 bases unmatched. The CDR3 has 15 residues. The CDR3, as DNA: TGTGCCAGCAGTTACGATGGACAGGGGAATACTGAAGCTTTCTTT. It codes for CASSYDGQGNTEAFF.

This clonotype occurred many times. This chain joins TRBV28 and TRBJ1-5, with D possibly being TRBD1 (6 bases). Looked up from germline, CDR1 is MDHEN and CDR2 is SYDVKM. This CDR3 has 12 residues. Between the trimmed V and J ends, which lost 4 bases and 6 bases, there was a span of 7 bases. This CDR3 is CASSSGVQPQHF. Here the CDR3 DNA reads TGTGCCAGCAGTTCAGGGGTTCAGCCCCAGCATTTT.

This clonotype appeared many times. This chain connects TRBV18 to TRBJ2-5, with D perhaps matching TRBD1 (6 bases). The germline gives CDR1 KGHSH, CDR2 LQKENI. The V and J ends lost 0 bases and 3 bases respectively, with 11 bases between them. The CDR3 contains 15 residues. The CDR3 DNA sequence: TGTGCCAGCTCACCACCAGGACAGAGTAAAGAGACCCAGTACTTC. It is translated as CASSPPGQSKETQYF.

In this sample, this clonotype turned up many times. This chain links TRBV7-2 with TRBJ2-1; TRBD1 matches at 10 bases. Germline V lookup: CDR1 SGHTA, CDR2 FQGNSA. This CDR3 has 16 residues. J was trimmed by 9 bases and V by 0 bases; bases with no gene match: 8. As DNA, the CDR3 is TGTGCCAGCAGCTTAGCGCGACAGGGGGCGATTTTTGAGCAGTTCTTC. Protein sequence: CASSLARQGAIFEQFF.